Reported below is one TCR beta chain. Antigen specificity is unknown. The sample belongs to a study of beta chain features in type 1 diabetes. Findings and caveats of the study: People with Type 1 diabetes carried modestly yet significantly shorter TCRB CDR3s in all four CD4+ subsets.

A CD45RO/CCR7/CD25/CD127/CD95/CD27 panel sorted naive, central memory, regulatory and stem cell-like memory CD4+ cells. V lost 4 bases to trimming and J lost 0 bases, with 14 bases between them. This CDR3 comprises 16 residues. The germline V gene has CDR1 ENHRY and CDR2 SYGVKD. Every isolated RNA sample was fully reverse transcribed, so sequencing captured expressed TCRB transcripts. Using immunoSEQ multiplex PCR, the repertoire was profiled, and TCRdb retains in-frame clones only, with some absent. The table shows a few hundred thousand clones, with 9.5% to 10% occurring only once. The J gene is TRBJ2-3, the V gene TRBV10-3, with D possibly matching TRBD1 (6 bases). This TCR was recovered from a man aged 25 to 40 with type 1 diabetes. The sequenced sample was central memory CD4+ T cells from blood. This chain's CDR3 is CAISVDSPQSTDTQYF. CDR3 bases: TGTGCCATCAGTGTGGACAGTCCTCAAAGCACAGATACGCAGTATTTT.